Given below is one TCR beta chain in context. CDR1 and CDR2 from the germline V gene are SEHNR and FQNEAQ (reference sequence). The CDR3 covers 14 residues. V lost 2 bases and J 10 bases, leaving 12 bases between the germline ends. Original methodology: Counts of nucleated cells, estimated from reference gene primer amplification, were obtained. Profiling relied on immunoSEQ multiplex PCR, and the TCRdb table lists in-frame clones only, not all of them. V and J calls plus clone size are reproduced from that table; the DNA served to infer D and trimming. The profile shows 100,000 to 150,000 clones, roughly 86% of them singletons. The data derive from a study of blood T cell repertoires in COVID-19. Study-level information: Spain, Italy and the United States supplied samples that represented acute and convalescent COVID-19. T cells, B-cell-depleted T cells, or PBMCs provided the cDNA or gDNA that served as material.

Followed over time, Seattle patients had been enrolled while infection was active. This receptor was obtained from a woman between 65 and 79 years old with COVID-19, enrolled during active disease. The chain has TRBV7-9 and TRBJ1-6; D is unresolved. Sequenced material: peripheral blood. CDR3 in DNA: TGTGCCAGCAGCTTAAACGGAGAGGGCTCACCCCTCCACTTT. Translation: CASSLNGEGSPLHF.